This T cell receptor (beta chain) emerged from a study of tumor and adjacent non-tumor tissue in lung cancer. Note on this clonotype: Being one base from a much bigger clone, this may be a read error.

No cell sorting was done before RNA was extracted from the tissue. Distant lung tissue was collected more than 3 cm away from the tumor edge. A modified ARM-PCR protocol with three rounds of nested PCR amplified TCRbeta. One entry per CDR3 protein results from TCRdb running MiXCR on the multiplex PCR reads. The table has over 80,000 distinct CDR3 sequences, roughly 78% seen once. Input material: distant non-tumor lung tissue. The sequence was obtained from a man aged 60 to 69 with small cell lung cancer.

The CDR3 is CSATTRRTPWEQYF. CDR3 bases: TGCAGTGCGACAACCCGGAGGACCCCGTGGGAGCAGTACTTC. The chain has TRBV20-1 and TRBJ2-7, with D perhaps TRBD2 (5 bases). Trimming cost V 6 bases and J 7 bases, with 22 bases left between them. This CDR3 region has 14 residues. From germline, CDR1 is DFQATT and CDR2 SNEGSKA (reference sequence).